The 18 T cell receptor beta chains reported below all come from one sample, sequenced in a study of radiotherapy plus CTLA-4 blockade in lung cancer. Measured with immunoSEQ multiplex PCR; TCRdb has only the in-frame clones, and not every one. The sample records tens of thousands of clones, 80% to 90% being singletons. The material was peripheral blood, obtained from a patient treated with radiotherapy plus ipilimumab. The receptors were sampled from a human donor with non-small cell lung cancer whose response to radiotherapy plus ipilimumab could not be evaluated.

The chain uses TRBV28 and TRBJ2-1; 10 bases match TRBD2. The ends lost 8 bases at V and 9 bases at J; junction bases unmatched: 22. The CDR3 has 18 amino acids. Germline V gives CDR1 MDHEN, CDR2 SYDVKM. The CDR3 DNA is TGTGCCAGCTGTGAGGAACTAGCGGGAAAAAGATGCCGGGGTGAGCAGTTCTTC. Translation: CASCEELAGKRCRGEQFF.

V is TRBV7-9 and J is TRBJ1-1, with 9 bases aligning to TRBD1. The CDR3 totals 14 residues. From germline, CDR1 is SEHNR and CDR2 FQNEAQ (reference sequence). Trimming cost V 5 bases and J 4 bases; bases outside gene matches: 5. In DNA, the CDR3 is TGTGCCAGCAGCACCAGGACAGGGGTCACTGAAGCTTTCTTT. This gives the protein CASSTRTGVTEAFF.

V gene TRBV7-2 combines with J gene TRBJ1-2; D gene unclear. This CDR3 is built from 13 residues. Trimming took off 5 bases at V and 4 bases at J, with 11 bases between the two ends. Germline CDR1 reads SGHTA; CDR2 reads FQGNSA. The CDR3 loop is CASSPERGYGYTF. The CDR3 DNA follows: TGTGCCAGCAGCCCCGAACGAGGCTATGGCTACACCTTC.

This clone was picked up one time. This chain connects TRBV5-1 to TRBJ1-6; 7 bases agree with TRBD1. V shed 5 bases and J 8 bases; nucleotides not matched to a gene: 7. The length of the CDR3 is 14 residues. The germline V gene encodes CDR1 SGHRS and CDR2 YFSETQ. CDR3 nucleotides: TGCGCCAGCAGAACAGGGGATAGGGATTCACCCCTCCACTTT. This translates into CASRTGDRDSPLHF.

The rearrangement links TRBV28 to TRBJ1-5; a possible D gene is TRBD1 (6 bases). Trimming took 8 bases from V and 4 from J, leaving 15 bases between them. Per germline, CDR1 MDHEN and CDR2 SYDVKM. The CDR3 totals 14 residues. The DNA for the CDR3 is TGTGCCAGCGAGGAGACAGGTGAAAATCAGCCCCAGCATTTT. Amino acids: CASEETGENQPQHF.

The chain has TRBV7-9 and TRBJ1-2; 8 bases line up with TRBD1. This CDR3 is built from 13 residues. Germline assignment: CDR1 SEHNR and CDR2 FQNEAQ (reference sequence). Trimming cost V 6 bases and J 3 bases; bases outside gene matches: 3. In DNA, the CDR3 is TGTGCCAGCAGTTTCAGGGGGCACTATGGCTACACCTTC. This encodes CASSFRGHYGYTF.

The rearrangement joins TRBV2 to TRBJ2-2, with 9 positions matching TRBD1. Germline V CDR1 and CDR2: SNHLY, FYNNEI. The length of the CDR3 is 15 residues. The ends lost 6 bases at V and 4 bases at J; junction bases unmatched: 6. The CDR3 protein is CASRRQGESTGELFF. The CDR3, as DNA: TGTGCCAGCAGACGACAGGGGGAGAGCACCGGGGAGCTGTTTTTT.

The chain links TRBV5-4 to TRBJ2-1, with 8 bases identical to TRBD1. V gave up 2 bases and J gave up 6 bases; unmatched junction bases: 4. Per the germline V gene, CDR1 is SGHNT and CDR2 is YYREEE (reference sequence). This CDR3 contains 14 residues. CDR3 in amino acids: CASSFQGAGNEQFF. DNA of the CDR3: TGTGCCAGCAGCTTCCAGGGGGCCGGCAATGAGCAGTTCTTC.

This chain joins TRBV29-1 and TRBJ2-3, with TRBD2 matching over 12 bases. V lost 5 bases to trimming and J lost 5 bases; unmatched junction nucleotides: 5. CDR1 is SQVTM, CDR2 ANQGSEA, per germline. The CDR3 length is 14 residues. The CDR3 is CSVSLAGGGDTQYF. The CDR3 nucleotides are TGCAGCGTTTCCCTAGCGGGAGGGGGAGATACGCAGTATTTT.

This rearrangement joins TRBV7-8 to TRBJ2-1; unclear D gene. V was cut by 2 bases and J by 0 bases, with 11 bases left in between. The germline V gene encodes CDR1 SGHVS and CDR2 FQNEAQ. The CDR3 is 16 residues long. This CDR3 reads CASSLRAPSSYNEQFF. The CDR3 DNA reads TGTGCCAGCAGCTTACGCGCGCCGAGCTCCTACAATGAGCAGTTCTTC.

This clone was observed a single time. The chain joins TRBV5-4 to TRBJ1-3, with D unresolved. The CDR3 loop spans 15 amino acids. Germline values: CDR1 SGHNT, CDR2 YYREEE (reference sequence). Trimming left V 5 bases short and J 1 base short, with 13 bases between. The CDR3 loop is CASSPGRESGNTIYF. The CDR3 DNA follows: TGTGCCAGCAGTCCAGGCCGGGAATCTGGAAACACCATATATTTT.

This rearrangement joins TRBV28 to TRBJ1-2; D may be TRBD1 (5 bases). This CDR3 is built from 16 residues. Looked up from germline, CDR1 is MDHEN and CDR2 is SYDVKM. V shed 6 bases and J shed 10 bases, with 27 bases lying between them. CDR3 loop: CASRPPPGLSSVVYTF. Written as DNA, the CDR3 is TGTGCCAGCAGACCTCCCCCGGGACTCAGTAGCGTGGTCTACACCTTC.

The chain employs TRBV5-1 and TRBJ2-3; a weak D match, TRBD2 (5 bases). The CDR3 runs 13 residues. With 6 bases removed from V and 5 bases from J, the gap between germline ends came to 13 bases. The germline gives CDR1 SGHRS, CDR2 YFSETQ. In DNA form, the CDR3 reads TGCGCCAGCATGGGTACAGAGGGAGATACGCAGTATTTT. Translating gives CASMGTEGDTQYF.

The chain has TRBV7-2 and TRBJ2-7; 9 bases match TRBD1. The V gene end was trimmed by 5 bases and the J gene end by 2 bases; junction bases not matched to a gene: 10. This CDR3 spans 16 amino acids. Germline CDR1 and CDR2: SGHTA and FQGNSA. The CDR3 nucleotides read TGTGCCAGCAGCCCTGCCGGGACAGGGCTTCCCTACGAGCAGTACTTC. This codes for CASSPAGTGLPYEQYF. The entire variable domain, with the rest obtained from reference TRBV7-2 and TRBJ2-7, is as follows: GAGVSQSPSNKVTEKGKDVELRCDPISGHTALYWYRQSLGQGLEFLIYFQGNSAPDKSGLPSDRFSAERTGGSVSTLTIQRTQQEDSAVYLCASSPAGTGLPYEQYFGPGTRLTVT.

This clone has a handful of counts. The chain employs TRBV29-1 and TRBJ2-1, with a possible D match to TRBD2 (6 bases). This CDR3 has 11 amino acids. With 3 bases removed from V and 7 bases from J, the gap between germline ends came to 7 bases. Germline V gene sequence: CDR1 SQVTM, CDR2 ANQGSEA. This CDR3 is CSVEGGNEQFF. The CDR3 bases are TGCAGCGTTGAGGGGGGTAATGAGCAGTTCTTC.

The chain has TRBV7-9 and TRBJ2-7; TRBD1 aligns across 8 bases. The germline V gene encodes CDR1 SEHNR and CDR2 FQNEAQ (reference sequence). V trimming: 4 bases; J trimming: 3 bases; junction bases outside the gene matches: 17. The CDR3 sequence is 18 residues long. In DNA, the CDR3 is TGTGCCAGCAGCTCACCTAGCCGGGACAGGATTTTGGACTACGAGCAGTACTTC. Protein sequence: CASSSPSRDRILDYEQYF.

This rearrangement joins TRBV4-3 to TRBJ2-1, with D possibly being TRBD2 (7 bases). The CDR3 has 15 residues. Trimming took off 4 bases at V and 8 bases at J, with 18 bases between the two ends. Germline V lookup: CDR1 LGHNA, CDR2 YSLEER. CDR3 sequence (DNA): TGCGCCAGCAGCCCAGGGGCTAGCGGTACATATGAGCAGTTCTTC. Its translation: CASSPGASGTYEQFF.

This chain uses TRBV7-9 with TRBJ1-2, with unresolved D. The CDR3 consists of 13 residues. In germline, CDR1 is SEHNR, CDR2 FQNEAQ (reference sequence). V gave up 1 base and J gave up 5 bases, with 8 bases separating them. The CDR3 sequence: CASSLGPEYGYTF. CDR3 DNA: TGTGCCAGCAGCTTAGGGCCAGAATATGGCTACACCTTC.